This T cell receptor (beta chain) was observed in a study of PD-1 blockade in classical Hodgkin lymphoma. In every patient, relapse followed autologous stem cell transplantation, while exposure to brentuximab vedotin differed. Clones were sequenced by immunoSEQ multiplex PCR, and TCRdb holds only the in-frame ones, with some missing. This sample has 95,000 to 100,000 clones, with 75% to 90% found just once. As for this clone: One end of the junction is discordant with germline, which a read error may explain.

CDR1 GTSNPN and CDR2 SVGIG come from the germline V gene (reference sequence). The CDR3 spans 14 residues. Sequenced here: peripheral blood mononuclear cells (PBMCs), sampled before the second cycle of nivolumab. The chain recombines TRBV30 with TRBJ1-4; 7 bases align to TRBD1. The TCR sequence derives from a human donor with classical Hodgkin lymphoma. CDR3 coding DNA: TGTGCCTGGATCCAGGGACAGTCGAATGAAAAGCTGTTTTTT. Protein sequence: CAWIQGQSNEKLFF.